The text below deals with one TCR beta chain. The antigen it recognizes is unknown. Per-nucleotide qualities are absent, and no much larger clonotype sits a single base away. The data belong to a study of T cell repertoires in ileal Crohn's disease (dated by TCRdb to the late 2010s). As for the study more broadly: The median duration of disease was roughly 8.2 years, and at the time of surgery roughly 36% of patients were active smokers. Every patient underwent surgery because of a complication, which was stricturing disease in approximately 60% and penetrating disease in around 39%. Roughly half of the patients were given postoperative therapy, with 11 receiving thiopurines and 15 to 20 receiving anti-TNF agents. Neoterminal ileum biopsies obtained at postoperative colonoscopy were designated as M6 samples. TCR repertoire analysis was done in about 57 Crohn's disease patients from a prospective multicentre cohort. The study was conducted in parallel with a multicentre cohort that was designed to identify predictors of early endoscopic recurrence following ileocolonic resection. A Rutgeerts score above i0 was used to define endoscopic postoperative recurrence. A total of 171 mucosal samples from some 50 patients were sequenced, collected from several sites on the surgical specimen as well as at postoperative endoscopy.

The time point label here, explained by the study, means: neoterminal ileum biopsy at postoperative endoscopy, about 6 months after surgery. Adults with ileal or ileocolonic Crohn's disease and an indication for ileocolonic resection were eligible for inclusion. Before DNA extraction, whole ileal mucosal biopsies were kept frozen at -80 degrees C. A TRizol-based method was used to extract genomic DNA from the frozen whole biopsies, and the DNA was quantified with a NanoDrop 2000 spectrophotometer. Paper-wide results and their limitations: The timing of postoperative endoscopy varied within the first year after surgery, and the median delay was 6.9 months. More high-frequency clones were carried by sorted CD8 T cells than by CD4 T cells, suggesting that mucosal expansions were mainly CD8. A significantly higher proportion of clonal expansions was observed in active smokers at surgery than in non-smokers (roughly 24% vs 19%, p=0.02). Mucosal CD4 and CD8 T cells were sorted and sequenced only in a subgroup of patients, whose size was not stated. Endoscopic recurrence was linked to a higher percentage of high-frequency clones at surgery, and recurrence occurred in every patient whose clonality exceeded 26.8% (18/57).

From a lookup of the germline V gene (reference sequence), CDR1 and CDR2 are SGHNT and YYREEE. The CDR3 spans 14 residues, from the cysteine through the phenylalanine. Of all the DNA, just the CDR3 is kept, 42 bases in frame from base 1. At the junction V is shortened by 4 bases and J by 4 bases; bases outside the gene matches: 6. Around 550 nanograms of biopsy DNA per sample were submitted for commercial TCRB immunosequencing. A two-step, amplification bias-controlled multiplex PCR was used by Adaptive Biotechnology to amplify CDR3 regions from genomic DNA. The first PCR used primers for every V and J gene segment; the second PCR added barcodes and Illumina adapters. An Illumina instrument was used to sequence the CDR3 libraries. Per the authors' processing: Vendor-provided pipelines were combined with custom analysis of raw data in R/Bioconductor under R version 3.3.0. Clonality, ranging from 0 to 1, was calculated as the inverse of the normalised Shannon entropy of all productive clones. High-frequency clones were defined as the repertoire share of the top 100 clones, retaining only clones passing a 95% confidence test. The Simpson index measured repertoire diversity, and the Morisita-Horn index measured overlap between samples. This immuneACCESS table, as held by TCRdb, lists in-frame sequences with V and J called but not all clones. Of the missing ones, under half trace to an unresolved V gene in checked studies; the others have no known cause. The V and J calls and clone size are taken from that table; D and trimming were inferred from the DNA. The sample data list about 11,000 clones, and approximately 72% of these were observed just once. The top ten hold over 6% of the sample.

The sequence was collected from an adult with Crohn's disease. This sequence uses TRBV5-4 and TRBJ1-2; 8 central nucleotides agree with TRBD1. The sample was ileal tissue. The nucleotide sequence reads as follows: TGTGCCAGCAGCGAGGACAGGGCTTTCTATGGCTACACCTTC. This yields the protein CASSEDRAFYGYTF.